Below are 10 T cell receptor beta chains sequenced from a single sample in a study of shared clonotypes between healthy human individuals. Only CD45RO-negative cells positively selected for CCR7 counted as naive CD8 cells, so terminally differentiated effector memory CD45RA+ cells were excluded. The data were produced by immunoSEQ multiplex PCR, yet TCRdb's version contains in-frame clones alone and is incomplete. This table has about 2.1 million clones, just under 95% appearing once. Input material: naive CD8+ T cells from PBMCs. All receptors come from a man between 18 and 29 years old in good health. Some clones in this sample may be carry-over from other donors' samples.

CDR3 protein: CASSPSGGDYNQPQHF. As DNA, the CDR3 is TGTGCCAGCAGCCCCTCTGGAGGGGACTACAATCAGCCCCAGCATTTT. The chain combines TRBV27 with TRBJ1-5, with D tentatively TRBD1 (5 bases). With 6 bases removed from V and 3 bases from J, the gap between germline ends came to 18 bases. CDR3 length: 16 residues. Germline V gene lookup returns CDR1 MNHEY and CDR2 SMNVEV (reference sequence).

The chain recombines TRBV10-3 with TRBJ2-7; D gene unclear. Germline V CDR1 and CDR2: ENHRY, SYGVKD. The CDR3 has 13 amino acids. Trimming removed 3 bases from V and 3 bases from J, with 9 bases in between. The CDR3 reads CAISEGQIYEQYF. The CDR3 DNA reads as TGTGCCATCAGTGAAGGGCAGATCTACGAGCAGTACTTC.

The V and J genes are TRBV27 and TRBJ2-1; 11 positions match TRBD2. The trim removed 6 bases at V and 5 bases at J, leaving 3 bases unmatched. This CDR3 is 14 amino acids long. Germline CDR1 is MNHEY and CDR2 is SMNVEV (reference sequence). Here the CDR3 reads CASRGLAVDNEQFF. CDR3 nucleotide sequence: TGTGCCAGCAGGGGACTAGCGGTAGACAATGAGCAGTTCTTC.

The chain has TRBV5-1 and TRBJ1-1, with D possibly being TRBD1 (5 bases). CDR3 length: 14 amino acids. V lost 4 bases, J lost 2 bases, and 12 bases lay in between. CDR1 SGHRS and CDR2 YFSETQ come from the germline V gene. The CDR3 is CASSHGTGNTEAFF. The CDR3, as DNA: TGCGCCAGCAGCCACGGGACGGGCAACACTGAAGCTTTCTTT. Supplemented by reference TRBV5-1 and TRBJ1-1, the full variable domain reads KAGVTQTPRYLIKTRGQQVTLSCSPISGHRSVSWYQQTPGQGLQFLFEYFSETQRNKGNFPGRFSGRQFSNSRSEMNVSTLELGDSALYLCASSHGTGNTEAFFGQGTRLTVV.

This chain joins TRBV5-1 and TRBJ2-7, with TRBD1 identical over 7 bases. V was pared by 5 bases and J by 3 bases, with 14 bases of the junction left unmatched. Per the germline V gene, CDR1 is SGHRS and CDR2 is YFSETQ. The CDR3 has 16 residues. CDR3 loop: CASRGVKGQTNYEQYF. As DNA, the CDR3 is TGCGCCAGCAGGGGGGTTAAGGGACAGACTAACTACGAGCAGTACTTC.

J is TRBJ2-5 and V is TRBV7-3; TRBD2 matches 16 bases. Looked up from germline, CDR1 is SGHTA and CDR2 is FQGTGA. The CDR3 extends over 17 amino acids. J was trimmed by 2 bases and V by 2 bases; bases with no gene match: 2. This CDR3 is CASSLSGLAGGQETQYF. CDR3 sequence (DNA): TGTGCCAGCAGCTTATCGGGACTAGCGGGAGGGCAAGAGACCCAGTACTTC. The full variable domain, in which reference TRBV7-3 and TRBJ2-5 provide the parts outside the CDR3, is GAGVSQTPSNKVTEKGKYVELRCDPISGHTALYWYRQSLGQGPEFLIYFQGTGAADDSGLPNDRFFAVRPEGSVSTLKIQRTERGDSAVYLCASSLSGLAGGQETQYFGPGTRLLVL.

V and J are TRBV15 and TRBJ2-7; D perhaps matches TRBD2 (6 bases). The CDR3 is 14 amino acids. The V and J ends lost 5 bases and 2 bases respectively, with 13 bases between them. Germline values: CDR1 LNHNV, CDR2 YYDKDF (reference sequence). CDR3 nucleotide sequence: TGTGCCACCAGCGACGGGACTCTAACCTACGAGCAGTACTTC. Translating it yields CATSDGTLTYEQYF.

The CDR3 DNA reads as TGTGCCTGGGGACTGCGGGGGCGTCCCTACGAGCAGTACTTC. Translation: CAWGLRGRPYEQYF. V and J are TRBV30 and TRBJ2-7; D is possibly TRBD2 (7 bases). Germline CDR1 reads GTSNPN; CDR2 reads SVGIG (reference sequence). V lost 5 bases, J lost 2 bases, and 16 bases lay in between. The CDR3 is 14 residues long.

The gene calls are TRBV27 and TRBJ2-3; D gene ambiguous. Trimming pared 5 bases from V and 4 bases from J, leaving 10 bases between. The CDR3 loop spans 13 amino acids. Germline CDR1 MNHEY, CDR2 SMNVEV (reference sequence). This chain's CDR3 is CASSHLLSDTQYF. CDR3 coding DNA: TGTGCCAGCAGTCACCTATTATCAGATACGCAGTATTTT.

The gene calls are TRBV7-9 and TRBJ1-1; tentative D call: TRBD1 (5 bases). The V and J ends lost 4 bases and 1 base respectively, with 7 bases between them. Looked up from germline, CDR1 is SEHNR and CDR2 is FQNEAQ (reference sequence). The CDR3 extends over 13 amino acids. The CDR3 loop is CASSYGGNTEAFF. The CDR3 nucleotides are TGTGCCAGCAGCTATGGGGGGAACACTGAAGCTTTCTTT.